This T cell receptor (beta chain) was found in a study of OX40 agonist ivuxolimab in advanced cancers. About the research overall: A history of anti-PD-1, anti-PD-L1 or anti-CTLA-4 therapy was acceptable, and about 40% had some.

Germline V lookup: CDR1 LNHNV, CDR2 YYDKDF (reference sequence). This CDR3 is 17 amino acids long. The V and J ends lost 0 bases and 6 bases respectively, with 20 bases between them. Profiled with immunoSEQ multiplex PCR; TCRdb holds only in-frame clones, not every one. The sample consists of 71,000 or so clones, around 80% of them appearing once. The clonotype originates from an adult with an advanced solid tumor such as melanoma, head and neck, liver or kidney cancer. This sequence joins TRBV15 and TRBJ2-5; the D gene could be TRBD1 or TRBD2 (6 bases each). Source: CD4+ or CD8+ T cells sorted from blood, taken in a trial of the OX40 agonist ivuxolimab. CDR3 sequence (DNA): TGTGCCACCAGCAGAGAAGGTTTGGGGGGCGTAGGAAAGACCCAGTACTTC. Residues: CATSREGLGGVGKTQYF. Full variable domain (missing parts from reference TRBV15 and TRBJ2-5): DAMVIQNPRYQVTQFGKPVTLSCSQTLNHNVMYWYQQKSSQAPKLLFHYYDKDFNNEADTPDNFQSRRPNTSFCFLDIRSPGLGDTAMYLCATSREGLGGVGKTQYFGPGTRLLVL.